A single T cell receptor beta chain is shown here with its context. This sample stems from a study of blood T cell repertoires in COVID-19. Study information: In each case, the material was cDNA or gDNA derived from T cells, B-cell-depleted T cells, or PBMCs.

The data were produced by immunoSEQ multiplex PCR, yet TCRdb's version contains in-frame clones alone and is incomplete. The sample includes about 81,000 clones, 85% of them seen just once. The CDR3 totals 14 residues. Germline CDR1 SGHNT, CDR2 YYREEE (reference sequence). The V and J ends lost 0 bases and 8 bases, in that order; junction bases with no gene match: 5. Specimen: peripheral blood. The J gene is TRBJ1-2, the V gene TRBV5-4; 9 bases match TRBD1. The TCR sequence derives from a woman in her 70s with acute or convalescent COVID-19. In DNA, the CDR3 is TGTGCCAGCAGCTTGGACAGGGGGCATCGGGGCTACACCTTC. Translating it yields CASSLDRGHRGYTF.